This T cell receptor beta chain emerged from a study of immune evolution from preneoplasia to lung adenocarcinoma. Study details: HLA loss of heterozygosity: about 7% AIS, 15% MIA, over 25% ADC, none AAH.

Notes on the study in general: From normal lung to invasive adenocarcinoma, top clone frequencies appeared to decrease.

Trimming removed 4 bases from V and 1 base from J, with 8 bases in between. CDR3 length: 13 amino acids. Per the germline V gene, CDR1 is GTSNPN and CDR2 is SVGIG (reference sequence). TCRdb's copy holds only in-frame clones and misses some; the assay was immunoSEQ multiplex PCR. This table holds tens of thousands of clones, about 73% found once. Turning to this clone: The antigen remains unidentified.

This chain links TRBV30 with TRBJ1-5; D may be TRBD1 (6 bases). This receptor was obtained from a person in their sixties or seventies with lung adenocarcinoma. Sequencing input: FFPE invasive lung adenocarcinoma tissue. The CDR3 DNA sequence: TGTGCCTGGAAAGGGGGGAGCAATCAGCCCCAGCATTTT. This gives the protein CAWKGGSNQPQHF.